This T cell receptor (beta chain) came from a study of beta chain features in type 1 diabetes. General study points: For type 1 diabetes patients, VDJ junctions showed fewer insertions and more deletions. A greater similarity of naive, central memory and Treg TCRB repertoires was seen among patients than among healthy donors.

The sequenced template was cDNA made from the entire isolated RNA. The study sequenced naive, central memory and regulatory T cell samples to an average of about 3.5 million reads. The method was immunoSEQ multiplex PCR; TCRdb's version includes in-frame clones alone and lacks a portion of them. Among 200,000 to 250,000 clones listed, roughly 11% were seen once. The CDR3 sequence is 13 residues long. The germline V gene has CDR1 SGHRS and CDR2 YFSETQ. The V and J ends lost 0 bases and 4 bases respectively, with 4 bases between them. Cell sorting via CD45RO/CCR7/CD25/CD127/CD95/CD27 was performed to obtain CD4+ naive, central memory, regulatory and stem cell-like memory cells. This clone appeared a few times. Its antigen is still unknown.

The sequencing sample was made of central memory CD4+ T cells from blood. The J gene is TRBJ2-2, the V gene TRBV5-1; D not certain. The clonotype originates from a man between 18 and 29 years old in good health. This CDR3 reads CASSLAGTGELFF. The CDR3 bases are TGCGCCAGCAGCTTGGCGGGCACCGGGGAGCTGTTTTTT.